This T cell receptor (beta chain) is from a study of blood T cell repertoires in COVID-19. The germline V and J ends were trimmed by 4 bases and 14 bases, with 19 bases remaining between them. Germline V lookup: CDR1 SNHLY, CDR2 FYNNEI. The CDR3 contains 13 residues. Only in-frame clones appear in the TCRdb table, and some are missing; sequencing was by immunoSEQ multiplex PCR. There are 200,000 to 300,000 clones in the sample; roughly 80% occur only once, and roughly 8% lies in the top ten. Sequencing was performed on peripheral blood. The TCR was taken from a woman older than 75 with acute or convalescent COVID-19. V is TRBV2 and J is TRBJ2-3; a weak D match, TRBD1 (5 bases). CDR3: CASSATTVGQWYF. As DNA, the CDR3 is TGTGCCAGCAGTGCGACAACGGTGGGGCAGTGGTATTTT.